This TCR beta chain is from a study of blood T cell repertoires in COVID-19. Turning to the study itself: Samples representing acute and convalescent COVID-19 were sourced from the United States, Italy and Spain.

The method was immunoSEQ multiplex PCR; TCRdb's version includes in-frame clones alone and lacks a portion of them. Counted here are a few hundred thousand clones, around 91% occurring once; the ten biggest clones make up around 13%. Germline trimming cut 6 bases from V and 1 base from J; bases unmatched to any gene: 4. This CDR3 is 14 amino acids long. Germline V gene sequence: CDR1 MNHEY, CDR2 SMNVEV (reference sequence). This clone was detected a few times. The chain is built from TRBV27 and TRBJ2-7; 9 positions agree with TRBD2. Sequenced sample: peripheral blood. The receptor comes from a woman in her sixties with acute or convalescent COVID-19. The CDR3 protein is CASRGAGGSYEQYF. Here the CDR3 DNA reads TGTGCCAGCAGGGGAGCGGGAGGATCCTACGAGCAGTACTTC.